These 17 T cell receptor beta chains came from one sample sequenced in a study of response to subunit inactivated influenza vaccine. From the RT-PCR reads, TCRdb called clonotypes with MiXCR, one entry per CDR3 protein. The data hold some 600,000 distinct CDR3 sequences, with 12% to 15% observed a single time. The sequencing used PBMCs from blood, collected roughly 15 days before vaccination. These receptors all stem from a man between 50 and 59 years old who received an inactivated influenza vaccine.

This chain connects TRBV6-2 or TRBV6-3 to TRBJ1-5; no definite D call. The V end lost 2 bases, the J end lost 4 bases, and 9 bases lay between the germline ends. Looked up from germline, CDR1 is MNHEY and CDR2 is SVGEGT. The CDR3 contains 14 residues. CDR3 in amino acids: CASSYGVRNQPQHF. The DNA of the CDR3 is TGTGCCAGCAGTTACGGGGTGCGGAATCAGCCCCAGCATTTT.

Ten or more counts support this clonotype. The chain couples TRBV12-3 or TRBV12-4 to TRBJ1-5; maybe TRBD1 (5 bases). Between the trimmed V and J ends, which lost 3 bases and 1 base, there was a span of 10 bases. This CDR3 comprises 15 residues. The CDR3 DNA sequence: TGTGCCAGCAGTTTGGGGCAGTCGAGCAATCAGCCCCAGCATTTT. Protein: CASSLGQSSNQPQHF.

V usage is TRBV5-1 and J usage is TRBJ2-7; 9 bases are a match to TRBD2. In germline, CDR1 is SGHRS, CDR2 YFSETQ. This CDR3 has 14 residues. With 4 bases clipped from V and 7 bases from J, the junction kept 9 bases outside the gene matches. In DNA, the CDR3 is TGCGCCAGCAGCCCGGGGGGTAGCGGGGGAGAGCAGTACTTC. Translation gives CASSPGGSGGEQYF.

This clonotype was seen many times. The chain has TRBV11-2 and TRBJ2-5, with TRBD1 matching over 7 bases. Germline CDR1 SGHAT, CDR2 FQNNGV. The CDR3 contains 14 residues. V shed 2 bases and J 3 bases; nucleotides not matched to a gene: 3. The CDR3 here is CASSLIQGEETQYF. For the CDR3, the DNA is TGTGCCAGCAGCTTAATCCAGGGGGAAGAGACCCAGTACTTC.

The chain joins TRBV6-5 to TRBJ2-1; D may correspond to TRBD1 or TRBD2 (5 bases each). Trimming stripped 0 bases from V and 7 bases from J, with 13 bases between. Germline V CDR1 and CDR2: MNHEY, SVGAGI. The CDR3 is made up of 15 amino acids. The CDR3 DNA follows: TGTGCCAGCAGTTACTCGGGACCGAAGTTGAATGAGCAGTTCTTC. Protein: CASSYSGPKLNEQFF.

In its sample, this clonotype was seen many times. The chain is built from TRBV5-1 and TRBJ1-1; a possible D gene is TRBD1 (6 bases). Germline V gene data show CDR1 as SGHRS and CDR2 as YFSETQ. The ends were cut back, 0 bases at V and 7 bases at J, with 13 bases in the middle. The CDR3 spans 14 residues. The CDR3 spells CASSLAGTRREAFF. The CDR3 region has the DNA TGCGCCAGCAGCTTGGCCGGGACACGCCGTGAAGCTTTCTTT.

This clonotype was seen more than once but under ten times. The CDR3 sequence is CATSSGNTPWGANVLTF. DNA for the CDR3: TGTGCCACCAGCAGCGGGAATACCCCTTGGGGGGCCAACGTCCTGACTTTC. The chain is built from TRBV15 and TRBJ2-6; D is perhaps TRBD2 (5 bases). CDR3 size: 17 residues. Germline CDR1 reads LNHNV; CDR2 reads YYDKDF (reference sequence). V was cut by 3 bases and J by 4 bases, with 16 bases left in between. Together with reference TRBV15 and TRBJ2-6, the CDR3 gives the full variable domain: DAMVIQNPRYQVTQFGKPVTLSCSQTLNHNVMYWYQQKSSQAPKLLFHYYDKDFNNEADTPDNFQSRRPNTSFCFLDIRSPGLGDTAMYLCATSSGNTPWGANVLTFGAGSRLTVL.

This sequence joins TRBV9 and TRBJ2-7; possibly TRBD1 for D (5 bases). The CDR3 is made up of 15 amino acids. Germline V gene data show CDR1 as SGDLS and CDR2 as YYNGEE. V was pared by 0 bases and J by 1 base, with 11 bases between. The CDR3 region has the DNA TGTGCCAGCAGCGTAGCCTCTCAGGGTTCCTACGAGCAGTACTTC. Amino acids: CASSVASQGSYEQYF. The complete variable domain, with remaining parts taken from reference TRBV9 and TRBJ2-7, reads DSGVTQTPKHLITATGQRVTLRCSPRSGDLSVYWYQQSLDQGLQFLIQYYNGEERAKGNILERFSAQQFPDLHSELNLSSLELGDSALYFCASSVASQGSYEQYFGPGTRLTVT.

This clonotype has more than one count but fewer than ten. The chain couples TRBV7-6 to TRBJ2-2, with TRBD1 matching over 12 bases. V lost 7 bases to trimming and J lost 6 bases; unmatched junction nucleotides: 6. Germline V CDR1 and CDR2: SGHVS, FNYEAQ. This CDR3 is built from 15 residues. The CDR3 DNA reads TGTGCCAGCACCCCGGGACAGGGGGCCCCCGGGGAGCTGTTTTTT. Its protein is CASTPGQGAPGELFF. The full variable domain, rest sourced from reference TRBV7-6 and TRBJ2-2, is GAGVSQSPRYKVTKRGQDVALRCDPISGHVSLYWYRQALGQGPEFLTYFNYEAQQDKSGLPNDRFSAERPEGSISTLTIQRTEQRDSAMYRCASTPGQGAPGELFFGEGSRLTVL.

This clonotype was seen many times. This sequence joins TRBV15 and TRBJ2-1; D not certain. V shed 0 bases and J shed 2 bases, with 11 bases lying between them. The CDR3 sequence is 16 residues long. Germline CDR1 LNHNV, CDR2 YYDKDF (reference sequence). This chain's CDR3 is CATSRDVRSPYNEQFF. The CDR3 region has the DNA TGTGCCACCAGCAGAGATGTCAGGTCCCCCTACAATGAGCAGTTCTTC.

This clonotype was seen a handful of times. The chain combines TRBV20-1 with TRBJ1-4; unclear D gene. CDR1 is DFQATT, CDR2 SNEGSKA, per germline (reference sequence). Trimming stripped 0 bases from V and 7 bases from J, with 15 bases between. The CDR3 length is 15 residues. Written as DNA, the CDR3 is TGCAGTGCTAGAGATCACGACGGATGGGGTGAAAAACTGTTTTTT. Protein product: CSARDHDGWGEKLFF.

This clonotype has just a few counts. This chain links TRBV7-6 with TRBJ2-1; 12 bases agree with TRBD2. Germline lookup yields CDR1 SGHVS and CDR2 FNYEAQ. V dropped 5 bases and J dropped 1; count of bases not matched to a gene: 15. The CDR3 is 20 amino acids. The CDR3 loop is CASSPPLAGGKHGSYNEQFF. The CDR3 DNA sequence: TGTGCCAGCAGCCCGCCCCTAGCGGGGGGGAAACATGGGTCCTACAATGAGCAGTTCTTC.

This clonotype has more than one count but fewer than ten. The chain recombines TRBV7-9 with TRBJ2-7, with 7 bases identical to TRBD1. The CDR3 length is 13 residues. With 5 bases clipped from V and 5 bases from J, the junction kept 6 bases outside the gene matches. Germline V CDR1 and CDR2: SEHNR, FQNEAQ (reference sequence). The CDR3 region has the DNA TGTGCCAGCAGCCCGACAGGGTACCACGAGCAGTACTTC. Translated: CASSPTGYHEQYF.

The CDR3 reads CSASMGAGTGELFF. The CDR3 DNA reads TGCAGTGCTAGTATGGGGGCCGGCACCGGGGAGCTGTTTTTT. The V call is TRBV20-1, the J call TRBJ2-2, with D maybe TRBD1 (6 bases). The CDR3 has 14 amino acids. Germline CDR1 DFQATT, CDR2 SNEGSKA (reference sequence). V was trimmed by 3 bases and J by 4 bases, leaving 12 bases between them.

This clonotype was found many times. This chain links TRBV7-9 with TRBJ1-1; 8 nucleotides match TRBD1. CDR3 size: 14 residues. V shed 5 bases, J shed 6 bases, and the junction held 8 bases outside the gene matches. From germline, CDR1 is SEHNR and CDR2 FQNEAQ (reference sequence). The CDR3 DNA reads TGTGCCAGCAGCCGCCTACAGGGGGTCCCTGAAGCTTTCTTT. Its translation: CASSRLQGVPEAFF.

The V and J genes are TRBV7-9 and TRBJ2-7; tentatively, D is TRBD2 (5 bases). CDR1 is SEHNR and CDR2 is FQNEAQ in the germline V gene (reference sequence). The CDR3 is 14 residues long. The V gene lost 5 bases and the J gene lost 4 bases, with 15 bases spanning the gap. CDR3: CASSLSLAAYEQYF. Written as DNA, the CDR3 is TGTGCCAGCAGCCTAAGTCTAGCAGCGTACGAGCAGTACTTC.

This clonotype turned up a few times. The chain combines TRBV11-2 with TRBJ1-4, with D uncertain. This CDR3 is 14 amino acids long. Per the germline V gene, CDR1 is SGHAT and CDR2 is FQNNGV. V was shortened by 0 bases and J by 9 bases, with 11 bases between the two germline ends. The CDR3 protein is CASSLDNYSKKLFF. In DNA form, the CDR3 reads TGTGCCAGCAGCTTAGATAATTACAGCAAAAAACTGTTTTTT.